The rows below give T cell receptor beta chains drawn from one sample of a study of blood T cells in healthy people across ages. From the 5' RACE reads, TCRdb called clonotypes with MiXCR, one entry per CDR3 protein. The repertoire holds about 1.4 million distinct CDR3 sequences, with approximately 59% as singletons. The sample taken for sequencing was blood. These receptors came from a man younger than 35 in good health. Each CDR3 is given without its conserved first and last residue. Each record gives: CDR3 protein, V gene.

CDR3 protein: ASSLQLAPDVSTDTQY
V gene: TRBV11-2

CDR3 protein: SGKLGFGYT
V gene: TRBV29-1

CDR3 protein: ASSSVGFNTEAF
V gene: TRBV5-1

CDR3 protein: ASSLVAGGRYEQY
V gene: TRBV7-8

CDR3 protein: ASSQDRLGLPEQY
V gene: TRBV4-3

CDR3 protein: SVEYSPIITMNTEAF
V gene: TRBV29-1

CDR3 protein: SAKLAGVGNEQF
V gene: TRBV20-1

CDR3 protein: ASSFPGGQPQH
V gene: TRBV12-3/TRBV12-4

CDR3 protein: ASSLYEGQGCEQY
V gene: TRBV28

CDR3 protein: ASSLAKFFPGTRTVYEQF
V gene: TRBV12-3/TRBV12-4

CDR3 protein: ASSQIFPGGRPMDEKLF
V gene: TRBV11-2

CDR3 protein: ASSLVGTLEGTEAF
V gene: TRBV7-6

CDR3 protein: SARASFWSGRAFSEQF
V gene: TRBV20-1

CDR3 protein: ASGGRGANNEQF
V gene: TRBV2

CDR3 protein: ASSKARTVNSNQPQH
V gene: TRBV21-1

CDR3 protein: ASRPRTGYYEQY
V gene: TRBV28

CDR3 protein: SARVSAGNTIY
V gene: TRBV20-1

CDR3 protein: ASSPGGGGQDTQY
V gene: TRBV5-1

CDR3 protein: ASSDFAGASYEQY
V gene: TRBV2

CDR3 protein: ASSPYILTDTQY
V gene: TRBV5-1

CDR3 protein: ASSHQLANEQF
V gene: TRBV3-1

CDR3 protein: ASSWPGQEYEQY
V gene: TRBV7-2

CDR3 protein: ASSAGQRDTEAF
V gene: TRBV7-9

CDR3 protein: ASSLARQGPLGANVLT
V gene: TRBV7-2

CDR3 protein: ASSPRGTGYEQY
V gene: TRBV5-1

CDR3 protein: ASSKTGGETQY
V gene: TRBV6-6

CDR3 protein: ASSWGISSYNEQF
V gene: TRBV7-2

CDR3 protein: ASSHRENYGYT
V gene: TRBV4-2

CDR3 protein: ASSRTPSYEQY
V gene: TRBV4-1

CDR3 protein: ASASGPADTQY
V gene: TRBV5-1

CDR3 protein: ASSTAGTGPYGQY
V gene: TRBV5-1

CDR3 protein: ASSKDRALGEQY
V gene: TRBV5-1

CDR3 protein: SARVNSGKNNEQF
V gene: TRBV20-1